These T cell receptor beta chains were read from a single sample in a study of cytomegalovirus exposure and HLA in healthy donors. Clones were read by immunoSEQ multiplex PCR, and TCRdb kept only the in-frame ones, dropping some. The repertoire consists of about 93,000 clones, with around three quarters occurring once and the leading ten covering 0.57%. What was sequenced was PBMCs. The receptors here all came from a man aged 25 to 40 in good health and CMV-seronegative. The CDR3 runs from the conserved cysteine through the conserved F or W. D genes are given only for firm matches. A row's size may be missing; if present it is once, few, many or a size class.

J gene,D gene,clone size,V gene,CDR3 protein,CDR3 DNA
TRBJ1-2,TRBD1,.,TRBV4-2,CASSQRDRVDYGYTF,TGTGCCAGCAGCCAACGGGACAGGGTGGACTATGGCTACACCTTC
TRBJ1-1,TRBD1,once,TRBV18,CASSPRQGSNTEAFF,TGTGCCAGCTCACCAAGACAGGGTAGTAACACTGAAGCTTTCTTT
TRBJ2-1,TRBD2,.,TRBV6-4,CASSDLSSGSNEQFF,TGTGCCAGCAGTGACTTGTCTAGCGGGAGCAATGAGCAGTTCTTC
TRBJ2-5,.,.,TRBV29-1,CSVRGGTQETQYF,TGCAGCGTTAGGGGAGGCACCCAAGAGACCCAGTACTTC
TRBJ2-7,TRBD2,.,TRBV7-7,CASSSTSGGGEQYF,TGTGCCAGCTCAAGTACCTCCGGGGGGGGCGAGCAGTACTTC
TRBJ1-1,TRBD1,.,TRBV4-1,CASSLHSQGIGGTEAFF,TGCGCCAGCAGCCTGCACTCACAGGGGATTGGGGGCACTGAAGCTTTCTTT
TRBJ1-2,.,.,TRBV28,CASSTPRNYGYTF,TGTGCCAGCAGTACCCCACGGAACTATGGCTACACCTTC
TRBJ2-5,.,.,TRBV25-1,CASSDRAIGTQYF,TGTGCCAGCAGTGATCGAGCCATCGGGACCCAGTACTTC
TRBJ1-1,TRBD1,.,TRBV7-6,CASSWDSYTEAFF,TGTGCCAGCAGTTGGGACAGTTACACTGAAGCTTTCTTT
TRBJ2-5,.,.,TRBV11-3,CASSDPRDLTEETQYF,TGTGCCAGCAGCGATCCCCGGGACTTAACTGAGGAGACCCAGTACTTC
TRBJ1-1,.,few,TRBV6-5,CASSPVPNTEAFF,TGTGCCAGCAGTCCCGTCCCGAACACTGAAGCTTTCTTT
TRBJ1-4,.,few,TRBV13,CASSSRTVPSRMDEKLFF,TGTGCCAGCAGCAGCCGGACAGTCCCTAGCCGGATGGATGAAAAACTGTTTTTT
TRBJ1-5,.,.,TRBV18,CASSPTQSNQPQHF,TGTGCCAGCTCACCCACGCAGAGCAATCAGCCCCAGCATTTT
TRBJ2-1,TRBD2,.,TRBV7-9,CASSFSRGLAVGNEQFF,TGTGCCAGCAGCTTTAGCCGTGGACTAGCGGTGGGCAATGAGCAGTTCTTC
TRBJ1-1,TRBD1,.,TRBV6-5,CASSRDRGRPEAFF,TGTGCCAGCAGTCGGGACAGGGGGCGACCTGAAGCTTTCTTT
TRBJ1-3,TRBD1,few,TRBV4-2,CASSQVGLEGASGNTIYF,TGTGCCAGCAGCCAAGTAGGGTTAGAGGGGGCAAGTGGAAACACCATATATTTT
TRBJ2-3,.,.,TRBV20-1,CSASRDTQYF,TGCAGTGCTTCGAGGGATACGCAGTATTTT
TRBJ1-1,.,.,TRBV19,CASSEGGSYTEAFF,TGTGCCAGCTCAGAGGGAGGATCATACACTGAAGCTTTCTTT
TRBJ2-2,.,.,TRBV7-9,CASSLSGGRTGELFF,TGTGCCAGCAGCCTCTCTGGGGGCCGCACCGGGGAGCTGTTTTTT
TRBJ1-1,.,.,TRBV2,CASSVGGGDTEAFF,TGTGCCAGCAGTGTCGGGGGGGGCGACACTGAAGCTTTCTTT
TRBJ1-5,.,.,TRBV18,CASSPLTVNQPQHF,TGTGCCAGCTCACCACTTACAGTCAATCAGCCCCAGCATTTT
TRBJ1-1,.,.,TRBV6-5,CASSYQGITEAFF,TGTGCCAGCAGTTATCAGGGGATTACTGAAGCTTTCTTT
TRBJ2-5,TRBD2,.,TRBV27,CASSRDPLAGGRETQYF,TGTGCCAGCAGTCGAGACCCACTAGCGGGAGGAAGGGAGACCCAGTACTTC
TRBJ2-5,.,.,TRBV15,CATSRDPGETQYF,TGTGCCACCAGCAGAGATCCGGGGGAGACCCAGTACTTC
TRBJ1-2,TRBD1,.,TRBV5-1,CASSLGERGGTNRGKGIYGYTF,TGCGCCAGCAGCTTGGGAGAGCGAGGCGGTACTAACAGGGGGAAAGGCATCTATGGCTACACCTTC
TRBJ1-2,.,.,TRBV7-9,CASSFAASSYYTF,TGTGCCAGCAGCTTTGCGGCTTCTAGCTACTACACCTTC
TRBJ2-2,TRBD2,.,TRBV13,CASSLGSGGARRELFF,TGTGCCAGCAGCTTAGGTAGCGGGGGGGCTCGCCGGGAGCTGTTTTTT
TRBJ2-7,TRBD1,few,TRBV18,CASSPPDRVLQWQYF,TGTGCCAGCTCACCACCCGACAGGGTCCTACAGTGGCAGTACTTC
TRBJ2-2,.,.,TRBV12-5,CASGLPIQQGSNTGELFF,TGTGCTAGTGGTTTGCCCATTCAGCAGGGGTCGAACACCGGGGAGCTGTTTTTT
TRBJ1-1,.,once,TRBV27,CASSDYRAGEFF,TGTGCCAGCAGTGATTACAGGGCGGGTGAGTTCTTT
TRBJ1-4,.,.,TRBV7-9,CASSLVGSGHSPNEKLFF,TGTGCCAGCAGTTTAGTAGGATCCGGACATTCCCCGAATGAAAAACTGTTTTTT
TRBJ2-5,TRBD1,.,TRBV19,CASSIRDSQETQYF,TGTGCCAGTAGTATCCGGGACAGCCAAGAGACCCAGTACTTC
TRBJ1-1,.,few,TRBV25-1,CASSVTGLNTEAFF,TGTGCCAGCAGTGTCACAGGGTTGAACACTGAAGCTTTCTTT
TRBJ1-1,.,.,TRBV7-3,CASSPLANTEAFF,TGTGCCAGCAGCCCGCTAGCAAACACTGAAGCTTTCTTT
TRBJ1-2,.,.,TRBV7-8,CASRGQGRFGYTF,TGTGCCAGCAGGGGGCAGGGGCGCTTTGGCTACACCTTC
TRBJ2-1,TRBD2,.,TRBV9,CASSDSRLAANNEQFF,TGTGCCAGCAGCGACAGCCGACTAGCGGCTAACAATGAGCAGTTCTTC
TRBJ1-5,.,.,TRBV19,CASSIWSGVDQPQHF,TGTGCCAGTAGTATATGGTCGGGGGTGGATCAGCCCCAGCATTTT
TRBJ1-1,.,.,TRBV19,CASRARANPEAFF,TGTGCCAGTAGGGCCAGGGCCAACCCTGAAGCTTTCTTT
TRBJ2-3,.,.,TRBV11-2,CASSFPSTDTQYF,TGTGCCAGCAGCTTTCCTAGCACAGATACGCAGTATTTT
TRBJ2-5,TRBD2,.,TRBV27,CASSLKASSGIGETQYF,TGTGCCAGCAGTTTAAAGGCGTCTAGCGGGATTGGTGAGACCCAGTACTTC
TRBJ1-1,.,once,TRBV5-1,CASSLGTNTEAFF,TGCGCCAGCAGCTTGGGAACAAACACTGAAGCTTTCTTT
TRBJ1-1,.,.,TRBV20-1,CSGRANTEAFF,TGCAGTGGCAGGGCGAACACTGAAGCTTTCTTT
TRBJ1-6,TRBD1,few,TRBV6-5,CASSYGQVRSPLHF,TGTGCCAGCAGTTACGGACAGGTCCGATCACCCCTCCACTTT
TRBJ1-2,.,.,TRBV7-9,CASSHGGGHHYGYTF,TGTGCCAGCAGCCACGGGGGGGGGCACCACTATGGCTACACCTTC
TRBJ2-1,.,.,TRBV27,CASSPRNNEQFF,TGTGCCAGCAGTCCCAGGAACAATGAGCAGTTCTTC
TRBJ2-2,.,.,TRBV7-3,CASSLSATGELFF,TGTGCCAGCAGCTTAAGCGCCACCGGGGAGCTGTTTTTT
TRBJ1-2,TRBD1,.,TRBV28,CASSSGGSNYGYTF,TGTGCCAGCAGCTCAGGGGGAAGTAACTATGGCTACACCTTC
TRBJ2-7,.,.,TRBV20-1,CSARLNYEQYF,TGCAGTGCCAGATTAAACTACGAGCAGTACTTC
TRBJ2-1,TRBD2,.,TRBV6-4,CASSVPREAGNEQFF,TGTGCCAGCAGTGTTCCCCGGGAGGCTGGCAATGAGCAGTTCTTC
TRBJ1-1,.,.,TRBV28,CASSSDRGGGTEAFF,TGTGCCAGCAGTTCAGACCGGGGGGGTGGCACTGAAGCTTTCTTT
TRBJ2-3,TRBD2,.,TRBV11-3,CASSSGTSSTDTQYF,TGTGCCAGCAGCTCCGGGACTAGCTCAACAGATACGCAGTATTTT
TRBJ2-7,TRBD1,.,TRBV7-2,CASSPDRVYEQYF,TGTGCCAGCAGCCCGGACAGGGTGTACGAGCAGTACTTC
TRBJ1-2,TRBD1,.,TRBV9,CASSRLGTGFNYGYTF,TGTGCCAGCAGCAGGCTAGGGACAGGGTTTAACTATGGCTACACCTTC
TRBJ2-7,TRBD1,.,TRBV6-5,CASSRTGGSYERYF,TGTGCCAGCAGCCGGACAGGGGGCTCCTACGAGCGGTACTTC
TRBJ1-2,.,.,TRBV9,CASSVESRGLNYGYTF,TGTGCCAGCAGCGTAGAGTCAAGGGGCCTTAACTATGGCTACACCTTC